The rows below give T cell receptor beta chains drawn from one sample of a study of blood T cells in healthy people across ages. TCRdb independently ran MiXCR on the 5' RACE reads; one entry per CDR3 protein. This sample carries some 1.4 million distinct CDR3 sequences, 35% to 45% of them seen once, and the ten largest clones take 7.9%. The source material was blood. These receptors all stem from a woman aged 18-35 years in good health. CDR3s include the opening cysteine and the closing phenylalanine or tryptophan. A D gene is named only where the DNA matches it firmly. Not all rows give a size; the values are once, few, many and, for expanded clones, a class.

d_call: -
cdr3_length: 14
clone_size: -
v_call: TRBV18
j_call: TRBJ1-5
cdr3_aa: CASSPTLGVQPQHF
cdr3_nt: TGTGCCAGCTCACCAACATTAGGGGTGCAGCCCCAGCATTTT

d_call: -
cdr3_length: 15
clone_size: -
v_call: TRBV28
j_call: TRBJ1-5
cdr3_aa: CASSLGVGIGQPQHF
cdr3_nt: TGTGCCAGCAGTTTGGGGGTGGGGATCGGGCAGCCCCAGCATTTT

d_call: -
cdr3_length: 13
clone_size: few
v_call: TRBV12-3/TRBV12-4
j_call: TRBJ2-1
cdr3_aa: CASSFPRAGEQFF
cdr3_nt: TGTGCCAGCAGTTTCCCCCGTGCGGGTGAGCAGTTCTTC

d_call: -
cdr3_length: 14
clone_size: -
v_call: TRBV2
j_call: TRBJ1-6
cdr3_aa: CASSPRSAGSPLHF
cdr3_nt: TGTGCCAGCAGTCCGCGGAGTGCAGGTTCACCCCTCCACTTT

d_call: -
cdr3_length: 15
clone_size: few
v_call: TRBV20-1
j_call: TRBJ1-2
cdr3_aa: CSARWGQGLNYGYTF
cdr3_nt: TGCAGTGCTAGATGGGGGCAAGGTCTTAACTATGGCTACACCTTC

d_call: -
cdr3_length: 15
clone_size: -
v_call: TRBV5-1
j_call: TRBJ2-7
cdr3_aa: CASSLVDASSYEQYF
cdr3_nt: TGCGCCAGCAGCTTGGTGGACGCGAGCTCCTACGAGCAGTACTTC

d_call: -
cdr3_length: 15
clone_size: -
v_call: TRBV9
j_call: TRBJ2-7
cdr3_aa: CASSGPQGREREQYF
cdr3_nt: TGTGCCAGCAGCGGACCACAGGGACGGGAGAGGGAGCAGTACTTC

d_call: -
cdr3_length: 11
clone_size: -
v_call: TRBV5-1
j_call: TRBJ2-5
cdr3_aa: CASGLQEAQYF
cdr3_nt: TGCGCCAGCGGGCTCCAAGAGGCCCAGTACTTC

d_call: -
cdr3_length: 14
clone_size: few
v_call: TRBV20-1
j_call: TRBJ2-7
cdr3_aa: CSARDPRGAYEQYF
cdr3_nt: TGCAGTGCTAGGGACCCCCGGGGTGCCTACGAGCAGTACTTC

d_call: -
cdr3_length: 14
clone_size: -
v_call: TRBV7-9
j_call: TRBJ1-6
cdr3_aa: CASSLRFNNSPLHF
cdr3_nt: TGTGCCAGCAGCTTAAGATTTAATAATTCACCCCTCCACTTT

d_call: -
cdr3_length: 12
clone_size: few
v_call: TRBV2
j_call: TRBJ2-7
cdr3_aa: CASGSTEREQYF
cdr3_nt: TGTGCCAGCGGATCTACAGAAAGGGAGCAGTACTTC

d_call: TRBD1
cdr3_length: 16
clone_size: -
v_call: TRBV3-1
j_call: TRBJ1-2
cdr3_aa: CASSQGGTGGVYGYTF
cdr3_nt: TGTGCCAGCAGCCAAGGGGGGACAGGGGGCGTCTATGGCTACACCTTC

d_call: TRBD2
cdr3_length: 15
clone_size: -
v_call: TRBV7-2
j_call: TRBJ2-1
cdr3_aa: CASSPGGSGSNEQFF
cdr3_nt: TGTGCCAGCAGCCCAGGTGGTAGCGGGTCCAATGAGCAGTTCTTC

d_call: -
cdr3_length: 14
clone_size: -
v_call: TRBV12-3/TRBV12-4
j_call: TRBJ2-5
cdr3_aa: CASSDTGRQETQYF
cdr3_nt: TGTGCCAGCAGTGATACAGGGCGCCAAGAGACCCAGTACTTC

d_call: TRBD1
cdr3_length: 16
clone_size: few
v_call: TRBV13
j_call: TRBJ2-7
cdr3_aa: CASSPGTASVSYEQYF
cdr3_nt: TGTGCCAGCAGCCCCGGGACAGCGAGCGTCTCCTACGAGCAGTACTTC

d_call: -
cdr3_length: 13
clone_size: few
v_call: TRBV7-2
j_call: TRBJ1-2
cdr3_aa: CASSLAQVYGYTF
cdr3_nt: TGTGCCAGCAGCTTAGCTCAGGTCTATGGCTACACCTTC

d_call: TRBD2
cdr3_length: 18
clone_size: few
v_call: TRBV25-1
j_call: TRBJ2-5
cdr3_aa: CASISSQASGTYQETQYF
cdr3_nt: TGTGCCAGCATCAGTAGTCAGGCTAGCGGGACCTACCAAGAGACCCAGTACTTC

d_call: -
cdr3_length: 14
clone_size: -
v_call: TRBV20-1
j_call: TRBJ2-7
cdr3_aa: CSARAPDRGHEQYF
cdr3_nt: TGCAGTGCTAGAGCCCCGGACAGAGGCCACGAGCAGTACTTC

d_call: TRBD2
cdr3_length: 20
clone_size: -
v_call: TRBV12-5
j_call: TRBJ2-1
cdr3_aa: CASGFGTKGTSGGTYNEQFF
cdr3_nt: TGTGCTAGTGGTTTTGGGACAAAAGGGACTAGCGGGGGGACCTACAATGAGCAGTTCTTC

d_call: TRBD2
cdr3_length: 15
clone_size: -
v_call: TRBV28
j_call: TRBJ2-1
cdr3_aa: CASLLAGGNYNEQFF
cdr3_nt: TGTGCCAGCCTACTAGCGGGAGGAAACTACAATGAGCAGTTCTTC

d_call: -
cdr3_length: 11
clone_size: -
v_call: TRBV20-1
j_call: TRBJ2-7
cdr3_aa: CSARLVGEQYF
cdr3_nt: TGCAGTGCTAGACTAGTTGGCGAGCAGTACTTC

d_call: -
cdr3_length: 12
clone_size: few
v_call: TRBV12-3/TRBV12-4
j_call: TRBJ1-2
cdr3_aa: CASNVGYGGYTF
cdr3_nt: TGTGCCAGCAACGTAGGATATGGTGGCTACACCTTC

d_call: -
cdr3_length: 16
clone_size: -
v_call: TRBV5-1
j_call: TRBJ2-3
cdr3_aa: CASSYPRGRDTETQYF
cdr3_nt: TGCGCCAGCAGCTACCCCCGGGGCAGGGATACAGAAACGCAGTATTTT

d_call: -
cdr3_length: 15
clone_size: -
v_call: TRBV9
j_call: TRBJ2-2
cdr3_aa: CASSPLEWGPGELFF
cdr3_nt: TGTGCCAGCAGCCCCCTAGAGTGGGGCCCCGGGGAGCTGTTTTTT

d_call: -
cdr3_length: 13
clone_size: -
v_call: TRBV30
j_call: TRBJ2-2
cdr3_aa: CAWTGGRGGELFF
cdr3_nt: TGTGCCTGGACCGGGGGGCGGGGCGGGGAACTGTTTTTT

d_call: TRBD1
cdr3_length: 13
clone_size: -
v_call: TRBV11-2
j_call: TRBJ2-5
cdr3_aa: CASRKGQSNEQYF
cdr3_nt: TGTGCCAGCAGAAAGGGACAGAGCAATGAGCAGTACTTC

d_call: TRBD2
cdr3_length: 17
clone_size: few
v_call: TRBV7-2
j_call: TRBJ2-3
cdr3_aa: CASSLHSGLARTDTQYF
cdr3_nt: TGTGCCAGCAGCCTTCATTCGGGACTAGCTCGCACAGATACGCAGTATTTT

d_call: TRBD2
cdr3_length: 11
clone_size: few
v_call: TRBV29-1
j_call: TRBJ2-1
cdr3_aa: CSVGGGDSQFF
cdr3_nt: TGCAGCGTTGGGGGGGGGGACTCCCAGTTCTTC

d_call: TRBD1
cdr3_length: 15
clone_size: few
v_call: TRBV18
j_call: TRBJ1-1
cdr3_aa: CASSFVGQANTEAFF
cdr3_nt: TGTGCCAGCTCGTTCGTAGGACAGGCTAACACTGAAGCTTTCTTT

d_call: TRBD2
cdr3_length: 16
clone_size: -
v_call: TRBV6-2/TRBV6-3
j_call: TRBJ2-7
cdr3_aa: CASSYAMGLAGYEQYF
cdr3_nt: TGTGCCAGCAGTTACGCGATGGGACTAGCGGGCTACGAGCAGTACTTC

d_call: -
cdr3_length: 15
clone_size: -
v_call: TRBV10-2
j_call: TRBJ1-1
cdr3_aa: CASSSIFQINTEAFF
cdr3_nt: TGCGCCAGCAGTTCAATATTTCAGATTAACACTGAAGCTTTCTTT

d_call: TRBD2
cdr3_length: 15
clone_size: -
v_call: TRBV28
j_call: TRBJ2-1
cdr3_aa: CASRWTSGGRGEQFF
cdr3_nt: TGTGCCAGCAGGTGGACTAGCGGGGGACGTGGTGAGCAGTTCTTC

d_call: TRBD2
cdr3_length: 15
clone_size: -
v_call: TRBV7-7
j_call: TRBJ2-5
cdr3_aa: CASSLSSGLSETQYF
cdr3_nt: TGTGCTAGCAGCTTATCTAGCGGGTTATCAGAGACCCAGTACTTC

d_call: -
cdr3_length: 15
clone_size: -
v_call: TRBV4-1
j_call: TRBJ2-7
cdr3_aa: CASSQVADSNYEQYF
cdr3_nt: TGCGCCAGCAGCCAAGTAGCGGACTCGAACTACGAGCAGTACTTC

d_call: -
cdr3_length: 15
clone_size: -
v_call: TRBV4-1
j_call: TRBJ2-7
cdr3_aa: CASSQSLQGSYEQYF
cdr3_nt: TGCGCCAGCAGCCAATCCCTTCAGGGCTCCTACGAGCAGTACTTC

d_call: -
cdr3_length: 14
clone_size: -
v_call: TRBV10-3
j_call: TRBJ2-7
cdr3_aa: CAISDHRPPYEQYF
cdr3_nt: TGTGCCATCAGTGATCATAGGCCCCCCTACGAGCAGTACTTC

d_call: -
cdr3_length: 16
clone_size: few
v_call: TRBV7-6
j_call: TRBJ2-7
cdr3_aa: CASSLALGAVAYEQYF
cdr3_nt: TGTGCCAGCAGCTTAGCGCTAGGGGCCGTTGCCTACGAGCAGTACTTC

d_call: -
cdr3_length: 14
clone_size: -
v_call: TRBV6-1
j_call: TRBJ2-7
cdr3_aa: CASSEAYRYYEQYF
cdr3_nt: TGTGCCAGCAGTGAAGCATACAGATATTACGAGCAGTACTTC

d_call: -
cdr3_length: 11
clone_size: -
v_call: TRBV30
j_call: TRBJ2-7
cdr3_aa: CAWRWGYEQYF
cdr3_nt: TGTGCCTGGAGGTGGGGGTACGAGCAGTACTTC

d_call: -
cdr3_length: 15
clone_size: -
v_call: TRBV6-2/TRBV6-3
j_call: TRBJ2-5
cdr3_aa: CASSYARFGGETQYF
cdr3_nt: TGTGCCAGCAGTTACGCCAGATTTGGAGGAGAGACCCAGTACTTC

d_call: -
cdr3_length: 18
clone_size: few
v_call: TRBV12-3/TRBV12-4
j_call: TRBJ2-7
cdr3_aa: CASSPDNWVQGWHYEQYF
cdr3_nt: TGTGCCAGCAGTCCCGATAATTGGGTCCAGGGGTGGCACTACGAGCAGTACTTC

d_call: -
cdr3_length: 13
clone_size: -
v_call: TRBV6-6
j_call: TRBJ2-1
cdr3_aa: CAVRQDSYNEQFF
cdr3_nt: TGTGCCGTACGACAGGATTCCTACAATGAGCAGTTCTTC

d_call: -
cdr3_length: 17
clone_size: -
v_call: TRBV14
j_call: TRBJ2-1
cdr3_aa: CASSRAPSRGRANEQFF
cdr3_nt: TGTGCCAGCAGCAGAGCCCCGAGTCGGGGGCGGGCCAATGAGCAGTTCTTC

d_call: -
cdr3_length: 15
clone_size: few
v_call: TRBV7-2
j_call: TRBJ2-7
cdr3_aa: CASSLVAGVEYEQYF
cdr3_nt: TGTGCCAGCAGCTTAGTTGCAGGGGTGGAGTACGAGCAGTACTTC

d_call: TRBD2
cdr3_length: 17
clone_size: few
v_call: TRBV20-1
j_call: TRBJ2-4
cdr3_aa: CSAPARGEGRGKNIQYF
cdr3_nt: TGCAGTGCTCCCGCTCGGGGGGAGGGCCGTGGAAAAAACATTCAGTACTTC

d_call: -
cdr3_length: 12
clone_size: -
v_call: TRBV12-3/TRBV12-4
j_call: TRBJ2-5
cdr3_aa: CASSSKKETQYF
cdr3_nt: TGTGCCAGCAGTTCAAAAAAAGAGACCCAGTACTTC

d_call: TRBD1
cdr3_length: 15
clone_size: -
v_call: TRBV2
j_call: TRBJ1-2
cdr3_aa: CAGSEGPQGAFGYTF
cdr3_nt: TGTGCCGGCAGTGAAGGGCCACAGGGGGCGTTTGGCTACACCTTC

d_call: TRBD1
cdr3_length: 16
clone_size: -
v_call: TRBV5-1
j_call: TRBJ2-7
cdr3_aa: CASSLGDRDSSYEQYF
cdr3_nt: TGCGCAAGCAGCTTGGGGGACAGGGATAGCTCCTACGAGCAGTACTTC